This T cell receptor (beta chain) comes out of a study of tumor-infiltrating lymphocytes in primary liver carcinoma. Germline CDR1 is MNHEY and CDR2 is SVGEGT. V was clipped by 8 bases and J by 3 bases, with 8 bases between them. The CDR3 is 12 residues long. Total RNA amounting to 500 ng was the source from which TCR beta cDNA was made with a constant-region primer. Slightly modified ARM-PCR served as the procedure for the TCR beta libraries. These libraries came from three rounds of nested multiplex PCR. It was with TRBV1-TRBV30 forward primers and a C-beta reverse primer that the first two PCR rounds were run, at around 10 cycles each. Each CDR3 protein is one row after TCRdb ran MiXCR on the multiplex PCR reads. The sample contains 99,000 or so distinct CDR3 sequences, 80% to 85% of which appear only once. Total RNA and DNA came together from around 20-30 mg of bulk tissue without cell sorting.

What was sequenced was liver tumor tissue from sampling region 3. The sample's subset: tumor region T3, left-lateral pole. This chain connects TRBV6-2 or TRBV6-3 to TRBJ2-1; no definite D call. The receptor's source is a man aged 40-49 years with primary liver carcinoma and hepatitis B virus infection. CDR3 coding DNA: TGTGCCAGCCCGGAGTACTACAATGAGCAGTTCTTC. Its protein is CASPEYYNEQFF.